Following are 18 T cell receptor beta chains from one sample sequenced in a study of shared T cell receptors in the human thymus. The data were produced by immunoSEQ multiplex PCR, yet TCRdb's version contains in-frame clones alone and is incomplete. The table shows 500,000 to 550,000 clones, with roughly 74% occurring only once. This same sample was also part of a study on human thymus T cells.

Sequencing used thymocytes. The receptors here all came from a boy in the first two years of life with a congenital heart defect.

The rearrangement joins TRBV5-1 to TRBJ2-1; 10 positions match TRBD2. Looked up from germline, CDR1 is SGHRS and CDR2 is YFSETQ. Germline trimming cut 0 bases from V and 3 bases from J; bases unmatched to any gene: 9. CDR3 length: 18 residues. CDR3 loop: CASSLDSPSGSVYNEQFF. In DNA, the CDR3 is TGCGCCAGCAGCTTGGATTCTCCTAGCGGGAGCGTCTACAATGAGCAGTTCTTC.

This clone was detected a few times. J is TRBJ2-7 and V is TRBV18; 10 nucleotides line up with TRBD1. CDR1 and CDR2 from the germline V gene are KGHSH and LQKENI. V lost 3 bases to trimming and J lost 6 bases; unmatched junction nucleotides: 5. CDR3 size: 14 residues. As DNA, the CDR3 is TGTGCCAGCTCACCCCGGGACAGGGGTAGCGAGCAGTACTTC. Its translation: CASSPRDRGSEQYF.

The chain employs TRBV30 and TRBJ2-2; D uncertain. The CDR3 spans 11 residues. Trimming took off 8 bases at V and 8 bases at J, with 12 bases between the two ends. Germline loops: CDR1 GTSNPN, CDR2 SVGIG (reference sequence). CDR3 amino acids: CATVISGELFF. CDR3 in DNA: TGTGCCACGGTCATATCGGGGGAGCTGTTTTTT.

The chain links TRBV27 to TRBJ1-1, with 8 bases identical to TRBD1. CDR3 size: 15 residues. The V segment lost 5 bases and the J segment 3 bases; nucleotides outside the gene matches: 8. CDR1 and CDR2 (germline): MNHEY, SMNVEV (reference sequence). The DNA for the CDR3 is TGTGCCAGCAGTGAAGTGGGACAGGCGCACACTGAAGCTTTCTTT. This encodes CASSEVGQAHTEAFF.

The chain employs TRBV13 and TRBJ1-2; D ambiguous. This CDR3 is built from 14 residues. The germline V and J ends were trimmed by 2 bases and 0 bases, with 7 bases remaining between them. CDR1 is PRHDT and CDR2 is FYEKMQ in the germline V gene (reference sequence). The CDR3 loop reads CASSLPVSNYGYTF. The CDR3 bases are TGTGCCAGCAGCTTACCAGTGTCTAACTATGGCTACACCTTC. The full variable domain, with the rest looked up from reference TRBV13 and TRBJ1-2, is AAGVIQSPRHLIKEKRETATLKCYPIPRHDTVYWYQQGPGQDPQFLISFYEKMQSDKGSIPDRFSAQQFSDYHSELNMSSLELGDSALYFCASSLPVSNYGYTFGSGTRLTVV.

V and J are TRBV23-1 and TRBJ2-1, with TRBD2 identical over 7 bases. TRBV23-1 is assigned to the ORF class and has an uncertain function. This CDR3 region has 17 residues. V lost 2 bases, J lost 2 bases, and 9 bases stayed unmatched. CDR3 amino acids: CASSQGGRLGAYNEQFF. In DNA form, the CDR3 reads TGCGCCAGCAGTCAAGGCGGGAGATTGGGGGCCTACAATGAGCAGTTCTTC.

This clone was detected a few times. V gene TRBV11-2 combines with J gene TRBJ1-5, with 9 nucleotides matching TRBD1. The J segment lost 1 base and the V segment lost 1 base, leaving 8 bases of the junction unmatched. The CDR3 is made up of 18 amino acids. Germline V lookup: CDR1 SGHAT, CDR2 FQNNGV. CDR3 protein: CASSLGIGGQGSNQPQHF. CDR3 nucleotide sequence: TGTGCCAGCAGCTTAGGAATTGGGGGACAGGGAAGCAATCAGCCCCAGCATTTT.

The V gene is TRBV18, the J gene TRBJ2-7; 9 bases match TRBD1. V gave up 3 bases and J gave up 3 bases; unmatched junction bases: 12. Looked up from germline, CDR1 is KGHSH and CDR2 is LQKENI. CDR3 size: 17 residues. CDR3 region: CASSPTRQGDSCYEQYF. CDR3 nucleotides: TGTGCCAGCTCACCGACCAGACAGGGGGACTCCTGCTACGAGCAGTACTTC. Full variable domain (remainder filled in from reference TRBV18 and TRBJ2-7): NAGVMQNPRHLVRRRGQEARLRCSPMKGHSHVYWYRQLPEEGLKFMVYLQKENIIDESGMPKERFSAEFPKEGPSILRIQQVVRGDSAAYFCASSPTRQGDSCYEQYFGPGTRLTVT.

For the CDR3, the DNA is TGTGCCAGCAGCTCCACCCGTGCGGGAGGGGGCCCCGAGCAGTACTTC. Translating gives CASSSTRAGGGPEQYF. V usage is TRBV7-9 and J usage is TRBJ2-7; 9 bases agree with TRBD2. The length of the CDR3 is 16 residues. The ends lost 4 bases at V and 6 bases at J; junction bases unmatched: 13. The germline V gene has CDR1 SEHNR and CDR2 FQNEAQ (reference sequence).

CDR3 nucleotide sequence: TGTGCCTGGAGTGTTAGGGCAGGTCCTCTAAGGGAGCAGTACTTC. It encodes CAWSVRAGPLREQYF. The V and J genes are TRBV30 and TRBJ2-5, with D tentatively TRBD2 (5 bases). The CDR3 contains 15 residues. CDR1 is GTSNPN, CDR2 SVGIG, per germline (reference sequence). With 0 bases removed from V and 11 bases from J, the gap between germline ends came to 22 bases.

The genes are TRBV27 and TRBJ2-7, with 9 bases fitting TRBD2. CDR1 and CDR2 (germline): MNHEY, SMNVEV (reference sequence). V shed 3 bases, J shed 2 bases, and the junction held 5 bases outside the gene matches. The CDR3 sequence is 15 residues long. CDR3 sequence: CASSLLLAGPYEQYF. CDR3 in DNA: TGTGCCAGCAGTTTGTTGCTAGCGGGACCCTACGAGCAGTACTTC.

The rearrangement uses TRBV27 and TRBJ2-1; unclear D gene. Deletions cut 6 bases from V and 10 bases from J, with 10 bases between. Per the germline V gene, CDR1 is MNHEY and CDR2 is SMNVEV (reference sequence). The length of the CDR3 is 11 residues. The CDR3 loop reads CASRSELEQFF. In nucleotides, the CDR3 is TGTGCCAGCAGGTCCGAGTTGGAGCAGTTCTTC.

The chain carries TRBV7-2 and TRBJ1-5, with 8 bases matching TRBD1. Trimming removed 5 bases from V and 6 bases from J; junction bases left unmatched: 12. Germline CDR1 and CDR2: SGHTA and FQGNSA. The CDR3 consists of 16 residues. CDR3 DNA: TGTGCCAGCAGCCCAGGGGGCAGGGGCAGGAGTCAGCCCCAGCATTTT. Its protein product is CASSPGGRGRSQPQHF. Based on the CDR3 plus reference TRBV7-2 and TRBJ1-5, the full variable domain is GAGVSQSPSNKVTEKGKDVELRCDPISGHTALYWYRQSLGQGLEFLIYFQGNSAPDKSGLPSDRFSAERTGGSVSTLTIQRTQQEDSAVYLCASSPGGRGRSQPQHFGDGTRLSIL.

The CDR3 coding sequence is TGTGCCATCAGTGGGTGGCGGGAAGGGGGCACAGATACGCAGTATTTT. This sequence encodes CAISGWREGGTDTQYF. The chain recombines TRBV10-3 with TRBJ2-3; D is possibly TRBD2 (6 bases). The CDR3 covers 16 residues. V was trimmed by 4 bases and J by 1 base, leaving 15 bases between them. From germline, CDR1 is ENHRY and CDR2 SYGVKD.

This clone was detected only once. The V call is TRBV27, the J call TRBJ2-1; D is unclear. From germline, CDR1 is MNHEY and CDR2 SMNVEV (reference sequence). This CDR3 spans 18 amino acids. V was shortened by 2 bases and J by 0 bases, with 17 bases between the two germline ends. CDR3 sequence: CASSLKVAASSSYNEQFF. CDR3 coding DNA: TGTGCCAGCAGTTTAAAGGTAGCCGCCTCGAGCTCCTACAATGAGCAGTTCTTC.

J is TRBJ1-4 and V is TRBV29-1; 8 nucleotides agree with TRBD1. The V gene end was trimmed by 5 bases and the J gene end by 7 bases; junction bases not matched to a gene: 15. This CDR3 spans 16 amino acids. From germline, CDR1 is SQVTM and CDR2 ANQGSEA. The CDR3, as DNA: TGCAGCGTTCATTCAGGACAGGGTAGTCGTAGTGAAAAACTGTTTTTT. Amino acid sequence: CSVHSGQGSRSEKLFF.

The rearrangement uses TRBV7-8 and TRBJ2-1, with TRBD2 matching 9 bases. Trimming removed 5 bases from V and 5 bases from J; junction bases left unmatched: 7. CDR3 size: 15 residues. Germline loops: CDR1 SGHVS, CDR2 FQNEAQ. The CDR3 region has the DNA TGTGCCAGCAGCCCCCGGGCGGGAGGGCACAATGAGCAGTTCTTC. Amino acids: CASSPRAGGHNEQFF.

The V and J genes are TRBV5-4 and TRBJ2-7, with D tentatively TRBD2 (5 bases). This CDR3 spans 14 amino acids. Deletions cut 5 bases from V and 3 bases from J, with 15 bases between. The germline V gene has CDR1 SGHNT and CDR2 YYREEE (reference sequence). CDR3 amino acids: CASSPFERIYEQYF. In DNA form, the CDR3 reads TGTGCCAGCAGTCCGTTCGAGCGGATCTACGAGCAGTACTTC.